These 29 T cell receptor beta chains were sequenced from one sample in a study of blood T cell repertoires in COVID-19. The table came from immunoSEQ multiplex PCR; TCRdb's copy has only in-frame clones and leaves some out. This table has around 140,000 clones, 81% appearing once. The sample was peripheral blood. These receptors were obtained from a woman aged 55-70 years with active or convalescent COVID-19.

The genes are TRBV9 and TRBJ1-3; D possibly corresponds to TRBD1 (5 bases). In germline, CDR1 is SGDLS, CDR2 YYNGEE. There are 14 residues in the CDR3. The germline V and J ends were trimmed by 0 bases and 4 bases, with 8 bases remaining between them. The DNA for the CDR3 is TGTGCCAGCAGCGTAGCTACAGGAGGAAACACCATATATTTT. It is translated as CASSVATGGNTIYF.

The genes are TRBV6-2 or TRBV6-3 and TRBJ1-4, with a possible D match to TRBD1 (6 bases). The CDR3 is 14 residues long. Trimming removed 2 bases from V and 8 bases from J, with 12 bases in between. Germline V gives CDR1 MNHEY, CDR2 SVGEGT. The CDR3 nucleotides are TGTGCCAGCAGTTACCCGCAGGGGAAAGAAAAACTGTTTTTT. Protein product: CASSYPQGKEKLFF.

The CDR3: CASSIGVGGNTDTQYF. The CDR3 nucleotides are TGTGCCAGTAGTATAGGGGTAGGGGGCAACACAGATACGCAGTATTTT. The chain recombines TRBV19 with TRBJ2-3; TRBD1 agrees at 7 bases. The CDR3 runs 16 residues. Germline trimming cut 1 base from V and 2 bases from J; bases unmatched to any gene: 6. The germline V gene has CDR1 LNHDA and CDR2 SQIVND (reference sequence).

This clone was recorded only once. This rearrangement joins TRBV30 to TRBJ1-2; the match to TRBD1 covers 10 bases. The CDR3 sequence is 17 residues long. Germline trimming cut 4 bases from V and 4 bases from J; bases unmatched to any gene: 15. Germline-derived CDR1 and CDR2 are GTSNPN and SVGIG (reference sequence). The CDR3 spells CAWKRSGQGRMPYGYTF. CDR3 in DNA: TGTGCCTGGAAGAGGTCGGGACAGGGGAGAATGCCCTATGGCTACACCTTC.

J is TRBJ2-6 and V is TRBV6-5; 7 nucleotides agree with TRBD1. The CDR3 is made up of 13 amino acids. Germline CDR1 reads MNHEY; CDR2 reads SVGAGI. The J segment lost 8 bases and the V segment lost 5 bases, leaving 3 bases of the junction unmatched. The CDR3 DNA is TGTGCCAGCAGTCCAGGGGGTCCCAACGTCCTGACTTTC. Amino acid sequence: CASSPGGPNVLTF.

CDR3 amino acids: CASRPGSPLEQYF. CDR3 coding DNA: TGTGCCAGCCGCCCGGGGTCCCCATTGGAGCAGTACTTC. V and J are TRBV28 and TRBJ2-7, with a possible D match to TRBD2 (5 bases). The germline V gene has CDR1 MDHEN and CDR2 SYDVKM. The CDR3 runs to 13 residues. V lost 8 bases, J lost 7 bases, and 18 bases lay in between. Filled out from reference TRBV28 and TRBJ2-7, the complete variable domain reads DVKVTQSSRYLVKRTGEKVFLECVQDMDHENMFWYRQDPGLGLRLIYFSYDVKMKEKGDIPEGYSVSREKKERFSLILESASTNQTSMYLCASRPGSPLEQYFGPGTRLTVT.

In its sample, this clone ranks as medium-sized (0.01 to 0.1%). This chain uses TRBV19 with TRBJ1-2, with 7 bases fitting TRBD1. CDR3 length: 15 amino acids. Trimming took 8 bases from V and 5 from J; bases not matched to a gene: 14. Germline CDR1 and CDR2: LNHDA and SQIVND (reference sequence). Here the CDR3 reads CASGSGQLLTYGYTF. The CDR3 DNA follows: TGTGCCAGTGGGTCGGGACAGCTCTTGACTTATGGCTACACCTTC.

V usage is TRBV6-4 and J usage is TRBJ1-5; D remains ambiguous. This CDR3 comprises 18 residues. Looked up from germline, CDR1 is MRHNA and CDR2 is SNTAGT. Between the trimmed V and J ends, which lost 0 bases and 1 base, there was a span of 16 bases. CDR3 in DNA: TGTGCCAGCAGTGACTCGTATCACGGAGGGCTAAGCAATCAGCCCCAGCATTTT. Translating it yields CASSDSYHGGLSNQPQHF.

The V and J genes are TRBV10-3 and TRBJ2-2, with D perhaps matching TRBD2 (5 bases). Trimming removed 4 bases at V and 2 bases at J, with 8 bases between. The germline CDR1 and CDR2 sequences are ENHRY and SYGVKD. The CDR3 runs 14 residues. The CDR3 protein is CAISGLANTGELFF. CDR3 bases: TGTGCCATCAGTGGGCTAGCAAACACCGGGGAGCTGTTTTTT.

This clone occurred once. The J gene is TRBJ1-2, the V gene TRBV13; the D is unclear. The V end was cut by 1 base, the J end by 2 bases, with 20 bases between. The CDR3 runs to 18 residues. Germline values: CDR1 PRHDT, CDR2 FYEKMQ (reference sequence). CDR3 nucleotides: TGTGCCAGCAGCTTAGTCCCAGTTGCTCGGGTCGGGAACTATGGCTACACCTTC. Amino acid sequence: CASSLVPVARVGNYGYTF.

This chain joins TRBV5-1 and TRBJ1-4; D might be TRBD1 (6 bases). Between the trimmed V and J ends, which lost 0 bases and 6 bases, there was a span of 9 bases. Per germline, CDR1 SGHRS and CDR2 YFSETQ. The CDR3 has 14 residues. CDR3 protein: CASSLGQVDEKLFF. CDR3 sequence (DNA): TGCGCCAGCAGCTTGGGACAGGTCGATGAAAAACTGTTTTTT.

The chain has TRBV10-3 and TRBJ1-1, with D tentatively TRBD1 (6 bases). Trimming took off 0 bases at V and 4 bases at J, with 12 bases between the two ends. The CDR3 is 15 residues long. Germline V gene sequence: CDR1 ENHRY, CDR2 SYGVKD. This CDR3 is CAISESGGLATEAFF. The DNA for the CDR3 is TGTGCCATCAGTGAGTCGGGGGGGCTGGCCACTGAAGCTTTCTTT.

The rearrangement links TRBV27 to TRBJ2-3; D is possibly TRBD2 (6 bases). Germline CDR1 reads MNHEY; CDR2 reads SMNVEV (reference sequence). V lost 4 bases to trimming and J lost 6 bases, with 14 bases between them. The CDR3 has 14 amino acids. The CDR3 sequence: CASSSFLAMDTQYF. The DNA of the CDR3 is TGTGCCAGCAGTTCTTTCCTAGCGATGGATACGCAGTATTTT.

The CDR3 reads CASSPGTYSKETQYF. CDR3 coding DNA: TGTGCCAGCAGTCCGGGGACATACAGTAAAGAGACCCAGTACTTC. The rearrangement uses TRBV28 and TRBJ2-5; D possibly corresponds to TRBD1 (6 bases). Per germline, CDR1 MDHEN and CDR2 SYDVKM. V was clipped by 5 bases and J by 3 bases, with 16 bases between them. This CDR3 is 15 amino acids long.

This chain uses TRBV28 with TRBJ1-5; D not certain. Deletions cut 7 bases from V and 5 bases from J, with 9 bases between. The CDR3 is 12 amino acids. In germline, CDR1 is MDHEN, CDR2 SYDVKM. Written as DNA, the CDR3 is TGTGCCAGCAACAGAGATTATCAGCCCCAGCATTTT. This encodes CASNRDYQPQHF. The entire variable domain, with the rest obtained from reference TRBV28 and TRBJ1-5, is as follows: DVKVTQSSRYLVKRTGEKVFLECVQDMDHENMFWYRQDPGLGLRLIYFSYDVKMKEKGDIPEGYSVSREKKERFSLILESASTNQTSMYLCASNRDYQPQHFGDGTRLSIL.

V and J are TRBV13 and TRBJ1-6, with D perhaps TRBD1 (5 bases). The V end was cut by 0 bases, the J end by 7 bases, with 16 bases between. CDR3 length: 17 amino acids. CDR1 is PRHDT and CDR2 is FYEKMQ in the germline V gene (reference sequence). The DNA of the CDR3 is TGTGCCAGCAGCTTAGGCTCAGGGTATATAGGAAATTCACCCCTCCACTTT. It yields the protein CASSLGSGYIGNSPLHF.

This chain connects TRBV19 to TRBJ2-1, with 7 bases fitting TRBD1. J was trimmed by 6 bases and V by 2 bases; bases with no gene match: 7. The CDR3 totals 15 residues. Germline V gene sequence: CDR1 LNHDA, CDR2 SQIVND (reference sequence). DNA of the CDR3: TGTGCCAGTAGTATAATACAGACAGGGCTCAATGAGCAGTTCTTC. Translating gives CASSIIQTGLNEQFF.

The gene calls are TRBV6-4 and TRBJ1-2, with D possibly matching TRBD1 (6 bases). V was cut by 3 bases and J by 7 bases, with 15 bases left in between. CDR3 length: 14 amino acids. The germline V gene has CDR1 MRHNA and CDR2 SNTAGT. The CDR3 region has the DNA TGTGCCAGCAGTGAAGTGGGGGGGGCTCGTGGCTACACCTTC. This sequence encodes CASSEVGGARGYTF.

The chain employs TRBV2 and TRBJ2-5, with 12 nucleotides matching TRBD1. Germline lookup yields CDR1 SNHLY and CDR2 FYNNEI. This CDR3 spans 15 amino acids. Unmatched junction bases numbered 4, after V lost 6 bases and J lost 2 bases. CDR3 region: CASSRDRGLQETQYF. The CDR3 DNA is TGTGCCAGCAGCCGGGACAGGGGGCTACAAGAGACCCAGTACTTC.

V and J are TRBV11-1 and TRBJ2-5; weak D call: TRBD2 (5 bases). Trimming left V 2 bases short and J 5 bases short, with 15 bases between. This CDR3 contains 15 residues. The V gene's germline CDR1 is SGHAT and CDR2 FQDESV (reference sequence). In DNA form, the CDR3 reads TGTGCCAGCAGCTTATGGACTGCAAATCAGGAGACCCAGTACTTC. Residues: CASSLWTANQETQYF.

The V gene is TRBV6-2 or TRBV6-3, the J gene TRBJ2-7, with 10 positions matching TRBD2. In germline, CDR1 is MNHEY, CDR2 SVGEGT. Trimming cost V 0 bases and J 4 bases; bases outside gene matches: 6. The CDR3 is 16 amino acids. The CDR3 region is CASSYSGASGSYEQYF. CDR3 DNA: TGTGCCAGCAGTTACTCCGGCGCTAGCGGGAGTTACGAGCAGTACTTC.

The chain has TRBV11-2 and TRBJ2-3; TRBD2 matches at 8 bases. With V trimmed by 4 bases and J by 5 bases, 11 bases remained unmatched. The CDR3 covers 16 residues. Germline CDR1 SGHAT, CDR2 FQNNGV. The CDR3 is CASSSEPGLEIDTQYF. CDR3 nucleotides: TGTGCCAGCAGCTCCGAGCCGGGACTAGAAATAGATACGCAGTATTTT.

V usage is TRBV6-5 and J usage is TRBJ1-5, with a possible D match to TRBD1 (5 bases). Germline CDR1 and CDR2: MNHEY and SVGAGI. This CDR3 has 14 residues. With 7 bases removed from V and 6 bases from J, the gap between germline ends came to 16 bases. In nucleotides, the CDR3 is TGTGCCAGCACCGTATCGTTGGGGGGTCAGCCCCAGCATTTT. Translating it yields CASTVSLGGQPQHF.

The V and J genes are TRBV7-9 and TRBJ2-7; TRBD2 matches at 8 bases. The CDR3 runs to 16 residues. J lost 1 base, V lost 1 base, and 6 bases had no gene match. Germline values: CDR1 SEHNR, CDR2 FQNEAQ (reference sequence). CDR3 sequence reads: CASSLDGGGWSYEQYV. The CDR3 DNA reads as TGTGCCAGCAGCTTAGATGGCGGGGGGTGGTCCTACGAGCAGTACGTC.

CDR3 loop: CASSSTVVGYTF. CDR3 DNA sequence: TGTGCCAGCAGTTCGACTGTTGTTGGCTACACCTTC. The chain links TRBV28 to TRBJ1-2; D not resolved. The CDR3 is 12 amino acids. In germline, CDR1 is MDHEN, CDR2 SYDVKM. The V gene lost 4 bases and the J gene lost 7 bases, with 10 bases spanning the gap.

The CDR3 DNA follows: TGTGCCACCAGTGAAGGGGCGAACAATCAGCCCCAGCATTTT. It yields the protein CATSEGANNQPQHF. The chain joins TRBV24-1 to TRBJ1-5, with a possible D match to TRBD1 (5 bases). This CDR3 is built from 14 residues. Germline V gene data show CDR1 as KGHDR and CDR2 as SFDVKD. V lost 4 bases, J lost 3 bases, and 9 bases lay in between.

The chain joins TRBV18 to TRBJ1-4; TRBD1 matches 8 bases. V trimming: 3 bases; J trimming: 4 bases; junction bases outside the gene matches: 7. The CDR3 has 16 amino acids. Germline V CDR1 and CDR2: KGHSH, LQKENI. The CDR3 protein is CASSPLTGAVNEKLFF. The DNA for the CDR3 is TGTGCCAGCTCACCTTTGACAGGGGCCGTTAATGAAAAACTGTTTTTT.

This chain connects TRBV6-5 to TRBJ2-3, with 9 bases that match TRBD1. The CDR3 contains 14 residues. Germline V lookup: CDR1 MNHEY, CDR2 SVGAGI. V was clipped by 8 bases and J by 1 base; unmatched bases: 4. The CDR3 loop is CASHRDRGTDTQYF. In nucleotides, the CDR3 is TGTGCCAGCCACCGGGACAGGGGCACAGATACGCAGTATTTT.

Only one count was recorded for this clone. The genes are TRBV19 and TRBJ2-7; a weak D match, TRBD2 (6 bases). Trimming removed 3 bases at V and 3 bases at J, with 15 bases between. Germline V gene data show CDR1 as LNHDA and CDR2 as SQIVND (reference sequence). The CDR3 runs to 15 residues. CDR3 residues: CASSISDAGLYEQYF. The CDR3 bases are TGTGCCAGTAGTATCTCCGATGCGGGACTCTACGAGCAGTACTTC.